The entry that follows covers one T cell receptor (beta chain) sequence. Per the original data handling: Using reference gene primer amplification, nucleated cell counts were estimated. Libraries were prepared by immunoSEQ multiplex PCR; TCRdb keeps only in-frame clonotypes and omits some of them. That table supplies the V and J calls and clone size; D and trimming were determined from the DNA. The repertoire holds 60,000 to 65,000 clones, with approximately 88% as singletons. This record belongs to a study of blood T cell repertoires in COVID-19. Across the study: Donors in the United States, Italy and Spain gave samples during acute or convalescent COVID-19.

This TCR was sampled from a man aged 45-60 years with active COVID-19. The sample was peripheral blood.

This CDR3 is CASGTDNEQFF. CDR3 in DNA: TGTGCCAGCGGGACTGACAATGAGCAGTTCTTC. The chain has TRBV11-3 and TRBJ2-1; D may be TRBD2 (6 bases). The germline CDR1 and CDR2 sequences are SGHNT and YENEEA. CDR3 length: 11 amino acids. V lost 8 bases, J lost 5 bases, and 7 bases lay in between.